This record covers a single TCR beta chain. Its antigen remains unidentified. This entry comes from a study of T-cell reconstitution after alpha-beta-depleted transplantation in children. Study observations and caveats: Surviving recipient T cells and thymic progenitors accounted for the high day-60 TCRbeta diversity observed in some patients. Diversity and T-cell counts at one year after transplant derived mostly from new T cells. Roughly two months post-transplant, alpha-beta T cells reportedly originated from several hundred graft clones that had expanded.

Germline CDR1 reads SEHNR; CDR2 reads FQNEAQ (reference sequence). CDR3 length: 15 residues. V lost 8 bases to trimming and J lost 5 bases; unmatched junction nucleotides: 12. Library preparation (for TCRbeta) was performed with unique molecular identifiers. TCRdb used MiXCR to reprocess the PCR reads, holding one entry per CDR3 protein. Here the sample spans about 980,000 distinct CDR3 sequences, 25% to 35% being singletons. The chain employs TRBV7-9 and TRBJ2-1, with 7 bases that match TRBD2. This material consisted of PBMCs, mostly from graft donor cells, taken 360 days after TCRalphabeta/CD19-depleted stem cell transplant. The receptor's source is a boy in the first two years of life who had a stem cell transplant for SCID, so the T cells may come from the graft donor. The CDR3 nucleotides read TGTGCCAGCTTCGCGGGAGACCCAAAAAACAATGAGCAGTTCTTC. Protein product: CASFAGDPKNNEQFF.